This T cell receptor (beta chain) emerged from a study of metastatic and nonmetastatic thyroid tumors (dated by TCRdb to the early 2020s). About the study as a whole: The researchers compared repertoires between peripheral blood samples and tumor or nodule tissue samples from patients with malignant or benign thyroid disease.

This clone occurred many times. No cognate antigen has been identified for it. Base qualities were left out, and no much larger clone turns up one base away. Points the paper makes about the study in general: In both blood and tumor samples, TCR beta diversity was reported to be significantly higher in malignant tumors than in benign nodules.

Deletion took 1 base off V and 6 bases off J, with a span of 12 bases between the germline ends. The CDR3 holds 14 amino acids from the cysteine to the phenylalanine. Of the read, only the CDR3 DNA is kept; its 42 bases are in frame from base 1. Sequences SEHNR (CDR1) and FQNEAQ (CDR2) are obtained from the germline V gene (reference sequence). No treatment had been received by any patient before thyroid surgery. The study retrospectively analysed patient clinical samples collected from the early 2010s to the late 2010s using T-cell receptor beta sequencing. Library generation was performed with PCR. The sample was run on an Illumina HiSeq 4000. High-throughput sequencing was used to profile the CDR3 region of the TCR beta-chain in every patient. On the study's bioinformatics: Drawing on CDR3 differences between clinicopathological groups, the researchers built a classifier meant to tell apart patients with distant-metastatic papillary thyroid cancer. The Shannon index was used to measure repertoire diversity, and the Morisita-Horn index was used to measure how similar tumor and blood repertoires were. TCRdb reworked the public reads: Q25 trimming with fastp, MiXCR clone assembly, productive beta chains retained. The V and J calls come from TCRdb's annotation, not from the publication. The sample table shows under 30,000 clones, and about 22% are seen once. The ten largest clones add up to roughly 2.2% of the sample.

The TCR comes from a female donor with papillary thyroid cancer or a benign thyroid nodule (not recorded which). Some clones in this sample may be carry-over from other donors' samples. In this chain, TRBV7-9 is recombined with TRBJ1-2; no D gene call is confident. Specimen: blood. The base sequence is TGTGCCAGCAGCTTAGAGGCCAGTCGAAATGGCTACACCTTC. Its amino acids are CASSLEASRNGYTF.